This entry features one T cell receptor beta chain sequence. TCRdb's copy holds only in-frame clones and misses some; the assay was immunoSEQ multiplex PCR. The sample lists almost 90,000 clones; approximately 94% were seen once. Germline loops: CDR1 LNHDA, CDR2 SQIVND (reference sequence). The CDR3 runs 16 residues. The ends lost 1 base at V and 4 bases at J; junction bases unmatched: 5. The sample comes from a study of technical replicates of blood from a few donors. The V and J genes are TRBV19 and TRBJ2-2; 8 bases are a match to TRBD1. This TCR derives from a human donor in good health. Sample: T cells isolated from PBMCs. CDR3 region: CASSIGGQGRTGELFF. The CDR3 DNA is TGTGCCAGTAGTATAGGAGGACAGGGACGCACCGGGGAGCTGTTTTTT.